This TCR beta chain was identified during a study of shared T cell receptors in the human thymus (dated by TCRdb to the early 2020s). Regarding the research as a whole: The study investigated the way shared, self-reactive T-cell receptor alpha chains are produced in the human thymus.

A note on this clone: It lacks a known antigen. Base qualities are not at hand, and no much larger clone is one base apart.

The CDR1 and CDR2 encoded by the germline V gene are MNHEY and SVGAGI. The V end gives up 5 bases and the J end 0 bases, leaving 6 bases in the junction not matched to a gene. The CDR3 spans 15 residues, from the cysteine through the phenylalanine. Only CDR3 DNA is held: 45 bases, read in frame from base 1. Libraries were made using the immunoSEQ multiplex PCR assay. This is the immuneACCESS table as TCRdb keeps it, with only in-frame sequences that have V and J called. A part of the clones is gone; compared with another copy, unresolved V genes explain less than half, and the rest is unexplained. In all, the sample holds around 730,000 clones, and roughly 85% of those were seen once. The top ten hold around 0.01% of the sample. This sample also appeared in a second study, on human thymus T cells. Taken from the second paper: Immunologically healthy infants undergoing open corrective cardiac surgery for congenital heart defects in Finland were used as donors. The thymus tissue came from surgical resects taken out during corrective cardiac surgery. Both the thymic and the peripheral blood repertoires appeared to show biased V and J gene segment usage. According to the related research, thymic TCR repertoires were highly overlapping among unrelated individuals. TCR alpha and beta repertoires from seven to nine infant thymus samples and four related peripheral blood samples were characterized in the study. The infant donors were roughly 7 to 244 days old, and the cohort included several males and two females. Thymocytes were released mechanically from tissue and stored at -70 °C as pellets of 10-30 million cells. A QIAsymphony instrument was used to extract genomic DNA from the frozen cell pellets. The immunoSEQ multiplex PCR assay was used to amplify the TCRB and TCRAD loci from a standardized amount of quality-controlled genomic DNA. The V(D)J region was spanned by amplicons of a length sufficient to cover the CDR3 and to identify V and J genes. Amplicon sequencing was performed on an Illumina platform through the commercial immunoSEQ service. Primer bias and sequencing errors were corrected using previously described methods, and TCRAD and TCRB definitions followed the IMGT database. immunoSEQ Analyzer 3.0 and VDJTools were used for repertoire analysis, which covered basic statistics, V/J segment usage, diversity estimates, rarefaction and pairwise overlap. To estimate diversity, the Chao1, ChaoE, Efron-Thisted, Shannon and inverse Simpson indices were applied, and diversity was also estimated on datasets down-sampled to the smallest sample. Repertoire overlap used strict matching of CDR3 nucleotide sequence, V gene and J gene, with Jaccard-based multidimensional scaling clustering. On average, thymus samples yielded 650,000 to 1,000,000 unique TCRB clonotypes, whereas blood samples yielded about 84,000.

Material: thymocytes. The rearranged chain carries TRBV6-5 and TRBJ1-2; 7 bases in between match TRBD1. The receptor was derived from a girl under three years old with a congenital heart defect. Donor details come from another sample of the same person, matched by shared clones. The nucleotide sequence is given as TGTGCCAGCAGTCATCCGACAGGGCCTAACTATGGCTACACCTTC. It codes for CASSHPTGPNYGYTF.